The count of the clone carrying this TCR beta chain is one. What it binds is not known. Measured with immunoSEQ multiplex PCR; TCRdb has only the in-frame clones, and not every one. The data show approximately 150,000 clones, about 91% seen once. The sample belongs to a study of T cell responses to AZD1222 COVID-19 vaccine. The germline V gene has CDR1 SEHNR and CDR2 FQNEAQ (reference sequence). The CDR3 sequence is 12 residues long. V lost 5 bases, J lost 5 bases, and 10 bases lay in between. The study, taken as a whole, reports: As reported, nearly half of all spike-specific TCRs target variant regions that are unmutated.

The chain has TRBV7-9 and TRBJ2-7; D might be TRBD1 (5 bases). This clonotype originated in an adult in good health. Sequenced here: peripheral blood, sampled on day 0 of AZD1222 vaccination. The CDR3 sequence: CASSLWGNEQYF. The CDR3 DNA is TGTGCCAGCAGCCTTTGGGGCAACGAGCAGTACTTC.